The clone carrying this T cell receptor beta chain has a handful of counts. Its antigen is unidentified. The CDR3 consists of 15 residues. Germline V lookup: CDR1 SGHTA, CDR2 FQGNSA. Trimming took 5 bases from V and 2 from J, leaving 15 bases between them. MiXCR was run by TCRdb on the reads, yielding one entry per CDR3 protein. This table holds approximately 730,000 distinct CDR3 sequences, around 35% found once. This entry is derived from a study of T cell repertoires in cytomegalovirus infection. The receptor was isolated from a human donor in good health (CMV status not recorded). Some clones in this sample may be carry-over from other donors' samples. The chain couples TRBV7-2 to TRBJ2-5; D possibly uses TRBD1 or TRBD2 (5 bases each). The sample was cultured PBMCs, taken from culture after CMV antigen stimulation. CDR3 loop: CASSLRAGWQETQYF. The CDR3 region has the DNA TGTGCCAGCAGCCTCAGGGCGGGTTGGCAAGAGACCCAGTACTTC. The entire variable domain, with the rest obtained from reference TRBV7-2 and TRBJ2-5, is as follows: GAGVSQSPSNKVTEKGKDVELRCDPISGHTALYWYRQSLGQGLEFLIYFQGNSAPDKSGLPSDRFSAERTGGSVSTLTIQRTQQEDSAVYLCASSLRAGWQETQYFGPGTRLLVL.